This paragraph covers one TCR beta chain sequence. Its cognate antigen is unknown. This entry belongs to a study of cytomegalovirus exposure and HLA in healthy donors. Across the whole study: An early data release held around 80 million unique TCRs from HLA-typed donors. Among the 398 genotyped donors, approximately 80% were placed in the Caucasian-associated ancestry cluster.

The PCR used 60 Vbeta and 13 Jbeta primers. Data came from immunoSEQ multiplex PCR; TCRdb stores just in-frame clones and leaves some out. The data hold about 170,000 clones, with roughly 70% observed a single time. General observations from the study: Researchers reported in a later analysis that common viral pathogens appeared linked to several top clusters. Among TCR beta chains of equal frequency, HLA-associated ones were more clonally expanded in a later analysis.

Trimming cost V 3 bases and J 0 bases; bases outside gene matches: 5. The CDR3 spans 15 residues. Germline CDR1 LNHDA, CDR2 SQIVND (reference sequence). This chain links TRBV19 with TRBJ2-7; 7 nucleotides match TRBD1. The clonotype was recovered from a girl between 10 and 17 years old in good health and CMV-seronegative. Sequenced sample: PBMCs. The CDR3 DNA reads as TGTGCCAGTAGTATTTACGGGACAGACTCCTACGAGCAGTACTTC. It yields the protein CASSIYGTDSYEQYF.